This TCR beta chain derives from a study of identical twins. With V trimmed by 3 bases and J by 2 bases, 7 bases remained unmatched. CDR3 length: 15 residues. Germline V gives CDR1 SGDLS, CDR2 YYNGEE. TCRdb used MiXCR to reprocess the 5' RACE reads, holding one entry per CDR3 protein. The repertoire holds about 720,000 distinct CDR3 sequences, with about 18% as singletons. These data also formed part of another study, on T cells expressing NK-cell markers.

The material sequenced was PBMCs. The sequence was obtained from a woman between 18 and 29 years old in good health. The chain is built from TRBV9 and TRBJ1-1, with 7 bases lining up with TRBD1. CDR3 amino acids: CASSAETGPNTEAFF. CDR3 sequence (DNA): TGTGCCAGCAGCGCCGAGACAGGGCCCAACACTGAAGCTTTCTTT.